One T cell receptor (beta chain) is described in this entry. This clone's antigen is unknown. Library method: 5' RACE. Each TCR library was prepared from about 3,300 ng of total RNA. For each sample, cDNA synthesis was carried out in eight separate reactions using SMARTScribe reverse transcriptase. During cDNA synthesis, template switching was used to introduce unique molecular identifiers that contained a 6-nucleotide sample barcode. Two nested PCRs of about 15 and 9 cycles amplified the TCRalpha and TCRbeta cDNA, and bead purification followed each PCR. Before amplification, the cDNA was treated with uracil DNA-glycosylase and purified using the QIAquick PCR purification kit. The second PCR was the step at which Illumina TruSeq-compatible adapters and sample-specific barcodes were added. TapeStation and Qubit were used to check library quality and concentration, and 5 to 5.5 ng of each library was pooled. Pooled libraries were sequenced on an Illumina HiSeq2500 single-index Rapid Run with 2 x 100 bp reads and custom sequencing primers. Concerning the study's data processing: PCR and sequencing errors were corrected by UMI-based consensus assembly using MiGEC version 1.2.6. MiXCR version 2.1.1 handled V(D)J alignment, clonotype assembly and CDR3 extraction. Normalisation of gene usage, clonotype sharing and MAIT/NKT TCR abundance was achieved by analysing the top 1000, 10 000 and 20 000 clonotypes per sample. After downsampling to 27 000 UMIs, diversity was calculated as the inverse Simpson index using the vegan R package. Paired Mann-Whitney U tests on discordant twin pairs were used, with Benjamini-Hochberg multiple-testing correction. After TCRdb reprocessed the reads, each CDR3 protein sequence was kept as one row, without DNA. The authors' filters were not applied to this entry. In this sample's table one finds about 450,000 distinct CDR3 sequences. The leading ten clones occupy 2% to 3% of the sample.

This entry is derived from a study of monozygotic twins with inflammatory bowel disease (dated by TCRdb to the late 2010s). For the study in its entirety: A total of around 30 monozygotic twin pairs were included in the full study, comprising nine German pairs (four IBD-concordant, five IBD-discordant) and 19 IBD-discordant Danish pairs. Each individual had, on average, about 151 000 unique TCRalpha sequences and 181 000 unique TCRbeta sequences available for analysis. Within discordant pairs, disease-associated traits were sought mainly by comparing IBD patients with their genetically identical healthy co-twins. Overall study results and their limits: Compared with healthy twins, IBD patients had fewer clonotypes in common with other individuals, a difference most pronounced in patients showing signs of disease activity. Differing immunosuppressive treatments among patients may have added background noise and inter-individual variability to the repertoires. No difference in repertoire similarity was observed between concordant and discordant twins, possibly owing to limited statistical power. A decrease in TCRbeta repertoire diversity, as measured by inverse Simpson index, was observed in IBD patients compared with their healthy co-twins. Different T cell subtypes could not be distinguished in the analysis. The results gave no support for a single strong signal or clonotype linked to IBD.

From each donor, a roughly 2.6 ml peripheral blood sample was collected into PAXgene tubes and stored at -80 degrees C. Without T cell sorting, total RNA was isolated from whole blood using the PAXgene blood miRNA kit on an automated QIAcube. Peripheral blood from monozygotic twin pairs, either concordant or discordant for inflammatory bowel disease, underwent deep TCRalpha and TCRbeta repertoire profiling that used unique molecular barcoding. Smoking habits were recorded for all twin pairs, with individuals classified as current, former or never smokers. CDR1 and CDR2 are read off the germline V gene as ENHRY and SYGVKD. Counted from cysteine to phenylalanine, this CDR3 has 13 amino acids. This entry has no DNA.

Sequencing was carried out using blood. The sequence came from a human donor with ulcerative colitis or Crohn's disease, or a healthy co-twin of an affected twin (not recorded which). The chain links TRBV10-3 with TRBJ2-7; TCRdb proposes TRBD1, but this gene call is untestable without DNA. The CDR3 in this case is CAITDRDPYEQYF.